What follows are 21 T cell receptor beta chains derived from one specimen sequenced in a study of breast tumors, draining lymph nodes, adjacent tissues. Breast cancer patients provided tissue from their axillary draining lymph nodes. In TCRdb, the multiplex PCR reads were re-called with MiXCR into one record per CDR3 protein. This sample has over 200,000 distinct CDR3 sequences; around 35% occur once, and the top ten carry over 3.5%. Sequencing was carried out using axillary lymph node tissue. All receptors come from a female donor with breast cancer. Some clones in this sample may be carry-over from other donors' samples.

This rearrangement joins TRBV29-1 to TRBJ1-2; TRBD1 aligns across 7 bases. Germline CDR1 reads SQVTM; CDR2 reads ANQGSEA. This CDR3 contains 14 residues. The junction had 12 bases not matched to a gene; V was cut back by 4 bases and J by 7 bases. The CDR3 spells CSVGGQNLMAGYTF. CDR3 coding DNA: TGCAGCGTTGGGGGACAGAACCTTATGGCTGGCTACACCTTC.

There are many counts of this clonotype. The chain uses TRBV7-2 and TRBJ2-3, with TRBD2 matching 7 bases. There are 15 residues in the CDR3. From germline, CDR1 is SGHTA and CDR2 FQGNSA. The V segment lost 1 base and the J segment 6 bases; nucleotides outside the gene matches: 7. This chain's CDR3 is CASSLVGAGPDTQYF. CDR3 DNA sequence: TGTGCCAGCAGCTTAGTGGGAGCGGGACCCGATACGCAGTATTTT.

This clonotype came up a few times. This chain links TRBV20-1 with TRBJ1-1; D possibly corresponds to TRBD1 (5 bases). Trimming pared 6 bases from V and 0 bases from J, leaving 8 bases between. Germline CDR1 DFQATT, CDR2 SNEGSKA (reference sequence). The CDR3 spans 12 residues. The CDR3 sequence: CSARGMNTEAFF. The CDR3 DNA follows: TGCAGTGCAAGGGGTATGAACACTGAAGCTTTCTTT.

This clonotype was found a few times. This sequence joins TRBV9 and TRBJ2-5, with D unresolved. The CDR3 is 13 residues long. The V gene lost 0 bases and the J gene lost 7 bases, with 10 bases spanning the gap. Looked up from germline, CDR1 is SGDLS and CDR2 is YYNGEE. The CDR3 nucleotides read TGTGCCAGCAGCGTAGAGGGCCCCGGGACCCAGTACTTC. Protein sequence: CASSVEGPGTQYF. The full variable domain, completed using reference TRBV9 and TRBJ2-5, is DSGVTQTPKHLITATGQRVTLRCSPRSGDLSVYWYQQSLDQGLQFLIQYYNGEERAKGNILERFSAQQFPDLHSELNLSSLELGDSALYFCASSVEGPGTQYFGPGTRLLVL.

The chain has TRBV29-1 and TRBJ1-2; D may be TRBD1 (6 bases). Germline V CDR1 and CDR2: SQVTM, ANQGSEA. V dropped 8 bases and J dropped 4 bases, with 11 bases sitting between them. The CDR3 extends over 11 amino acids. The CDR3 DNA is TGCAGCCTCGACAGGAGCTATGGCTACACCTTC. Translating it yields CSLDRSYGYTF.

In its sample, this clonotype was seen many times. This chain uses TRBV6-1 with TRBJ1-5, with D perhaps TRBD1 (5 bases). Trimming pared 2 bases from V and 5 bases from J, leaving 10 bases between. Germline CDR1 reads MNHNS; CDR2 reads SASEGT. The CDR3 consists of 14 residues. For the CDR3, the DNA is TGTGCCAGCAGTGAAAGCAGGGTCCATCAGCCCCAGCATTTT. Translation gives CASSESRVHQPQHF.

This clonotype was counted ten times or more. The rearrangement links TRBV7-2 to TRBJ2-3; unclear D gene. The V and J ends lost 0 bases and 5 bases respectively, with 0 bases between them. The V gene's germline CDR1 is SGHTA and CDR2 FQGNSA. This CDR3 is built from 11 residues. The CDR3 bases are TGTGCCAGCAGCTTAGCAGATACGCAGTATTTT. It specifies CASSLADTQYF.

The chain is built from TRBV29-1 and TRBJ2-7; D unresolved. CDR1 SQVTM and CDR2 ANQGSEA come from the germline V gene. The CDR3 has 11 amino acids. V lost 7 bases to trimming and J lost 0 bases, with 7 bases between them. The CDR3 loop reads CSGLPSYEQYF. The CDR3 nucleotides are TGCAGCGGGCTACCCTCCTACGAGCAGTACTTC.

This clonotype was observed at least ten times. The chain is built from TRBV4-1 and TRBJ1-3; D possibly corresponds to TRBD1 (5 bases). The CDR3 is 18 residues long. Germline V gives CDR1 MGHRA, CDR2 YSYEKL. V was trimmed by 0 bases and J by 0 bases, leaving 15 bases between them. The CDR3 nucleotides read TGCGCCAGCAGCCAAGATCATGCAGGGCTTAGCTCTGGAAACACCATATATTTT. This gives the protein CASSQDHAGLSSGNTIYF.

This chain links TRBV7-3 with TRBJ2-7; TRBD1 agrees at 9 bases. Germline V lookup: CDR1 SGHTA, CDR2 FQGTGA. The J segment lost 5 bases and the V segment lost 0 bases, leaving 5 bases of the junction unmatched. The CDR3 has 15 amino acids. The CDR3 region is CASSLTSDRGHEQYF. For the CDR3, the DNA is TGTGCCAGCAGCTTAACGTCGGACAGGGGCCACGAGCAGTACTTC.

This clonotype has at least ten counts. J is TRBJ2-1 and V is TRBV7-3, with TRBD1 identical over 11 bases. The CDR3 sequence is 13 residues long. The V segment lost 8 bases and the J segment 3 bases; nucleotides outside the gene matches: 0. The germline V gene has CDR1 SGHTA and CDR2 FQGTGA. CDR3 sequence: CASGTGGYNEQFF. The CDR3 nucleotides are TGTGCCAGCGGGACAGGGGGCTACAATGAGCAGTTCTTC.

This clonotype was seen many times. The V call is TRBV15, the J call TRBJ2-3; the match to TRBD2 covers 11 bases. J lost 6 bases, V lost 0 bases, and 8 bases had no gene match. The CDR3 has 17 amino acids. The germline V gene has CDR1 LNHNV and CDR2 YYDKDF (reference sequence). The CDR3 loop reads CATSRDTSGGRPDTQYF. CDR3 in DNA: TGTGCCACCAGCAGAGATACTAGCGGGGGCCGTCCGGATACGCAGTATTTT.

This clonotype showed up many times. The chain is built from TRBV7-2 and TRBJ2-7, with 8 bases identical to TRBD2. V was clipped by 2 bases and J by 6 bases; unmatched bases: 3. CDR1 is SGHTA, CDR2 FQGNSA, per germline. The length of the CDR3 is 13 residues. CDR3 residues: CASSLSGGREQYF. The CDR3 region has the DNA TGTGCCAGCAGCTTAAGCGGGGGCCGCGAGCAGTACTTC. The full variable domain, in which reference TRBV7-2 and TRBJ2-7 provide the parts outside the CDR3, is GAGVSQSPSNKVTEKGKDVELRCDPISGHTALYWYRQSLGQGLEFLIYFQGNSAPDKSGLPSDRFSAERTGGSVSTLTIQRTQQEDSAVYLCASSLSGGREQYFGPGTRLTVT.

This clonotype was recorded at least ten times. The genes are TRBV20-1 and TRBJ2-7; 14 positions agree with TRBD2. Germline loops: CDR1 DFQATT, CDR2 SNEGSKA (reference sequence). The CDR3 contains 13 residues. CDR3 in amino acids: CGLAGGMRDEQYF. CDR3 nucleotides: TGCGGACTAGCGGGAGGAATGCGGGACGAGCAGTACTTC.

The chain links TRBV7-9 to TRBJ2-7; 10 bases line up with TRBD1. The CDR3 runs to 15 residues. Germline loops: CDR1 SEHNR, CDR2 FQNEAQ (reference sequence). V gave up 7 bases and J gave up 4 bases; unmatched junction bases: 10. The CDR3 protein is CASTAPGTGVYEQYF. DNA of the CDR3: TGTGCCAGCACCGCCCCCGGGACAGGGGTGTACGAGCAGTACTTC.

This clonotype was counted at least ten times. The chain combines TRBV5-1 with TRBJ2-3, with 10 bases identical to TRBD2. The CDR3 has 16 residues. Germline assignment: CDR1 SGHRS and CDR2 YFSETQ. Trimming took 4 bases from V and 2 from J; bases not matched to a gene: 7. CDR3: CASSTGTSATTDTQYF. The CDR3 nucleotides read TGCGCCAGCAGCACCGGGACTAGCGCGACCACAGATACGCAGTATTTT. The variable domain in full, with the rest retrieved from reference TRBV5-1 and TRBJ2-3, is KAGVTQTPRYLIKTRGQQVTLSCSPISGHRSVSWYQQTPGQGLQFLFEYFSETQRNKGNFPGRFSGRQFSNSRSEMNVSTLELGDSALYLCASSTGTSATTDTQYFGPGTRLTVL.

This clonotype was counted at least ten times. The chain combines TRBV24-1 with TRBJ1-2, with 8 nucleotides matching TRBD1. The CDR3 runs to 15 residues. The V and J ends lost 3 bases and 2 bases, in that order; junction bases with no gene match: 4. Germline V CDR1 and CDR2: KGHDR, SFDVKD. In DNA form, the CDR3 reads TGTGCCACCAGTGATAGGACAGGGTGGAACTATGGCTACACCTTC. Residues: CATSDRTGWNYGYTF.

In this sample, this clonotype turned up many times. CDR3 sequence: CASSILSGFYEQYF. The CDR3 coding sequence is TGTGCCAGCAGCATCTTGAGCGGATTCTACGAGCAGTACTTC. The V call is TRBV5-6, the J call TRBJ2-7, with TRBD2 as a possible D gene (5 bases). This CDR3 is 14 amino acids long. V was clipped by 4 bases and J by 3 bases, with 14 bases between them. In germline, CDR1 is SGHDT, CDR2 YYEEEE.

The chain combines TRBV2 with TRBJ1-5, with a weak D call TRBD1 (5 bases). The germline V and J ends were trimmed by 10 bases and 0 bases, with 22 bases remaining between them. Germline-derived CDR1 and CDR2 are SNHLY and FYNNEI. This CDR3 has 17 amino acids. In nucleotides, the CDR3 is TGTGCCATCCCGAGGGGCAGGGACGCCCATAGCAATCAGCCCCAGCATTTT. Protein product: CAIPRGRDAHSNQPQHF. The whole variable domain, filled in from reference TRBV2 and TRBJ1-5, reads EPEVTQTPSHQVTQMGQEVILRCVPISNHLYFYWYRQILGQKVEFLVSFYNNEISEKSEIFDDQFSVERPDGSNFTLKIRSTKLEDSAMYFCAIPRGRDAHSNQPQHFGDGTRLSIL.

The gene calls are TRBV6-5 and TRBJ2-7; possible D gene TRBD1, 6 bases. Germline CDR1 reads MNHEY; CDR2 reads SVGAGI. CDR3 length: 14 residues. With 5 bases removed from V and 3 bases from J, the gap between germline ends came to 14 bases. The CDR3, as DNA: TGTGCCAGCAGTGCCGGACAGAGAAACTACGAGCAGTACTTC. Amino acid sequence: CASSAGQRNYEQYF.

The CDR3 DNA follows: TGTGCCAGCAGCTTAGACGGGGCCCTATGGAACCACAATGAGCAGTTCTTC. It codes for CASSLDGALWNHNEQFF. The V call is TRBV11-2, the J call TRBJ2-1; the D gene could be TRBD1 or TRBD2 (5 bases each). Per the germline V gene, CDR1 is SGHAT and CDR2 is FQNNGV. Trimming left V 0 bases short and J 5 bases short, with 17 bases between. This CDR3 spans 17 amino acids. The whole variable domain, remainder taken from reference TRBV11-2 and TRBJ2-1, is EAGVAQSPRYKIIEKRQSVAFWCNPISGHATLYWYQQILGQGPKLLIQFQNNGVVDDSQLPKDRFSAERLKGVDSTLKIQPAKLEDSAVYLCASSLDGALWNHNEQFFGPGTRLTVL.